The 18 T cell receptor beta chains in this list originate from one sample, sequenced in a study of glioma-infiltrating T cells. TCR alpha and beta CDR3 regions were amplified from RNA using iRepertoire nested multiplex PCR. TCRdb recomputed calls from the multiplex PCR reads with MiXCR, one row per CDR3 protein. Of about 140,000 distinct CDR3 sequences in the sample, 39% were seen once. Material for sequencing was glioma tissue, nonneoplastic brain tissue, or PBMCs (not recorded which). These receptor sequences come from a human donor with low-grade glioma or glioblastoma, undergoing nonglioma brain surgery, or in good health (not recorded which).

The chain is built from TRBV19 and TRBJ2-6; D perhaps matches TRBD2 (6 bases). V lost 3 bases, J lost 2 bases, and 14 bases lay in between. The length of the CDR3 is 17 residues. Germline values: CDR1 LNHDA, CDR2 SQIVND (reference sequence). The CDR3 region is CASSMVGGNPGANVLTF. The CDR3 DNA reads TGTGCCAGTAGTATGGTTGGGGGGAACCCTGGGGCCAACGTCCTGACTTTC. Full variable domain (missing parts from reference TRBV19 and TRBJ2-6): DGGITQSPKYLFRKEGQNVTLSCEQNLNHDAMYWYRQDPGQGLRLIYYSQIVNDFQKGDIAEGYSVSREKKESFPLTVTSAQKNPTAFYLCASSMVGGNPGANVLTFGAGSRLTVL.

Ten or more counts support this clonotype. J is TRBJ2-7 and V is TRBV4-1; 8 bases fit TRBD2. The J segment lost 5 bases and the V segment lost 4 bases, leaving 7 bases of the junction unmatched. The CDR3 extends over 14 amino acids. The germline gives CDR1 MGHRA, CDR2 YSYEKL. CDR3 residues: CASSPRKAGDEQYF. The CDR3 coding sequence is TGCGCCAGCAGCCCGCGCAAAGCGGGAGACGAGCAGTACTTC.

In the case of this clonotype: A read error may account for a junction end that differs from germline. The chain combines TRBV6-1 with TRBJ1-3, with D unclear. CDR3 length: 14 amino acids. Looked up from germline, CDR1 is MNHNS and CDR2 is SASEGT. The CDR3 spells CAISESGGGNTIYF. For the CDR3, the DNA is TGTGCCATCAGTGAGTCAGGTGGTGGAAACACCATATATTTT.

V usage is TRBV27 and J usage is TRBJ2-7; D perhaps matches TRBD2 (6 bases). CDR1 and CDR2 from the germline V gene are MNHEY and SMNVEV (reference sequence). This CDR3 has 14 residues. V lost 5 bases and J lost 3, with 14 bases in between. CDR3 amino acids: CASSRDGGNYEQYF. DNA for the CDR3: TGTGCCAGCAGTCGGGATGGGGGGAACTACGAGCAGTACTTC.

The V gene is TRBV20-1, the J gene TRBJ2-3, with D hard to call. The CDR3 sequence is 13 residues long. V gave up 3 bases and J gave up 2 bases, with 9 bases separating them. The germline V gene has CDR1 DFQATT and CDR2 SNEGSKA (reference sequence). The CDR3 loop is CSASQWATDTQYF. CDR3 coding DNA: TGCAGTGCTAGTCAGTGGGCCACAGATACGCAGTATTTT.

The chain joins TRBV28 to TRBJ2-3; D is uncertain. Trimming shortened V by 5 bases and J by 9 bases, and 24 bases separated the two germline ends. Looked up from germline, CDR1 is MDHEN and CDR2 is SYDVKM. CDR3 length equals 16 residues. The DNA for the CDR3 is TGTGCCAGCAGTCTCGGGCCTACCGGCATCTCCAAAACGCAGTATTTT. Translation gives CASSLGPTGISKTQYF.

This clonotype was detected once. The rearrangement joins TRBV2 to TRBJ2-7; either TRBD1 or TRBD2 may fit D (5 bases each). Deletions cut 6 bases from V and 3 bases from J, with 12 bases between. CDR1 SNHLY and CDR2 FYNNEI come from the germline V gene. The CDR3 is made up of 13 amino acids. As DNA, the CDR3 is TGTGCCAGCAGCAGGGAGAAAAGCTACGAGCAGTACTTC. It encodes CASSREKSYEQYF.

This clonotype was recorded once. This rearrangement joins TRBV6-2 or TRBV6-3 to TRBJ2-2; no definite D call. Germline assignment: CDR1 MNHEY and CDR2 SVGEGT. This CDR3 is built from 14 residues. The germline V and J ends were trimmed by 2 bases and 3 bases, with 7 bases remaining between them. CDR3 sequence: CASSYTPYTGELFF. In nucleotides, the CDR3 is TGTGCCAGCAGTTACACCCCCTACACCGGGGAGCTGTTTTTT.

The table lists this clonotype with a few counts. The gene calls are TRBV6-1 and TRBJ2-3, with D possibly being TRBD2 (6 bases). This CDR3 comprises 16 residues. Germline assignment: CDR1 MNHNS and CDR2 SASEGT. Trimming pared 6 bases from V and 3 bases from J, leaving 19 bases between. CDR3 loop: CASSLPSGGTTDTQYF. In DNA form, the CDR3 reads TGTGCCAGCAGCCTACCTTCTGGCGGGACGACAGATACGCAGTATTTT.

This clonotype has more than one count but fewer than ten. The chain couples TRBV7-2 to TRBJ1-1; D not certain. With 1 base removed from V and 3 bases from J, the gap between germline ends came to 6 bases. CDR1 is SGHTA, CDR2 FQGNSA, per germline. This CDR3 region has 13 residues. The CDR3 reads CASSLEDYTEAFF. The CDR3 bases are TGTGCCAGCAGCTTAGAGGACTACACTGAAGCTTTCTTT.

The V and J genes are TRBV18 and TRBJ2-1; TRBD1 or TRBD2 may be the D gene (6 bases each). The CDR3 spans 15 residues. Germline CDR1 and CDR2: KGHSH and LQKENI. Trimming took 3 bases from V and 3 from J, leaving 12 bases between them. The CDR3 loop is CASSPGGTFYNEQFF. The CDR3 DNA reads TGTGCCAGCTCACCGGGGGGCACTTTCTACAATGAGCAGTTCTTC.

The chain is built from TRBV15 and TRBJ2-1, with D possibly matching TRBD1 (5 bases). Between the trimmed V and J ends, which lost 0 bases and 4 bases, there was a span of 19 bases. The CDR3 sequence is 18 residues long. Germline V CDR1 and CDR2: LNHNV, YYDKDF (reference sequence). The CDR3 here is CATSRDSGARKGYNEQFF. The CDR3 bases are TGTGCCACCAGCAGAGATTCTGGGGCCCGAAAGGGGTACAATGAGCAGTTCTTC.

The table lists this clonotype with a few counts. The chain couples TRBV29-1 to TRBJ1-2, with 8 bases that match TRBD1. The V segment lost 3 bases and the J segment 7 bases; nucleotides outside the gene matches: 4. The CDR3 loop spans 12 amino acids. In germline, CDR1 is SQVTM, CDR2 ANQGSEA. The CDR3 sequence is CSVDLQGVGYTF. Written as DNA, the CDR3 is TGCAGCGTTGATCTACAGGGGGTTGGCTACACCTTC.

This clonotype was recorded at least ten times. V is TRBV6-1 and J is TRBJ1-5, with a weak D call TRBD1 (6 bases). V was cut by 8 bases and J by 0 bases, with 23 bases left in between. The CDR3 totals 18 residues. CDR1 MNHNS and CDR2 SASEGT come from the germline V gene. The CDR3 nucleotides read TGTGCCAGCGAGGCCCGAAGACAGGTTGATTATAGCAATCAGCCCCAGCATTTT. Protein product: CASEARRQVDYSNQPQHF.

The genes are TRBV20-1 and TRBJ2-7; TRBD2 is a possible D gene (5 bases). The CDR3 sequence is 13 residues long. Trimming left V 6 bases short and J 3 bases short, with 15 bases between. The germline V gene encodes CDR1 DFQATT and CDR2 SNEGSKA (reference sequence). The CDR3 loop is CSAGGASYYEQYF. CDR3 nucleotides: TGCAGTGCCGGAGGCGCCAGCTACTACGAGCAGTACTTC.

There are a few counts of this clonotype. The V gene is TRBV29-1, the J gene TRBJ2-1, with a tentative D call TRBD1 (6 bases). The germline V gene has CDR1 SQVTM and CDR2 ANQGSEA. Trimming left V 2 bases short and J 9 bases short, with 11 bases between. The CDR3 length is 12 residues. The chain's CDR3 is CSVENRAVEQFF. CDR3 coding DNA: TGCAGCGTTGAAAACAGGGCAGTTGAGCAGTTCTTC.

This clonotype was seen a handful of times. The chain carries TRBV2 and TRBJ2-7; D is undetermined. In germline, CDR1 is SNHLY, CDR2 FYNNEI. Trimming cost V 5 bases and J 1 base, with 6 bases left between them. The CDR3 consists of 12 residues. The CDR3 loop reads CASSPVSYEQYF. CDR3 DNA sequence: TGTGCCAGCAGTCCCGTGTCCTACGAGCAGTACTTC.

In its sample, this clonotype was seen many times. This chain links TRBV6-1 with TRBJ1-3; D remains ambiguous. This CDR3 comprises 18 residues. Germline CDR1 reads MNHNS; CDR2 reads SASEGT. V was pared by 5 bases and J by 0 bases, with 20 bases between. The CDR3 nucleotides are TGTGCCAGCAGTTCGGGTTTTAAGGGATCTATCTCTGGAAACACCATATATTTT. It is translated as CASSSGFKGSISGNTIYF.